The 22 T cell receptor beta chains given below trace back to one sample, sequenced in a study of OX40 agonist ivuxolimab in advanced cancers. Libraries were prepared by immunoSEQ multiplex PCR; TCRdb keeps only in-frame clonotypes and omits some of them. The profile shows roughly 67,000 clones, more than 75% of them singletons. Material: CD4+ or CD8+ T cells sorted from blood, obtained in a trial of the OX40 agonist ivuxolimab. All receptors derive from an adult with an advanced solid tumor such as melanoma, head and neck, liver or kidney cancer.

The J gene is TRBJ1-1, the V gene TRBV9; a weak D match, TRBD1 (6 bases). Trimming removed 3 bases at V and 0 bases at J, with 15 bases between. The CDR3 totals 16 residues. The V gene's germline CDR1 is SGDLS and CDR2 YYNGEE. The CDR3 nucleotides read TGTGCCAGCAGCGCCGGGGGCAGCCTTTTGAACACTGAAGCTTTCTTT. As protein: CASSAGGSLLNTEAFF. The full variable domain, in which reference TRBV9 and TRBJ1-1 provide the parts outside the CDR3, is DSGVTQTPKHLITATGQRVTLRCSPRSGDLSVYWYQQSLDQGLQFLIQYYNGEERAKGNILERFSAQQFPDLHSELNLSSLELGDSALYFCASSAGGSLLNTEAFFGQGTRLTVV.

A note on this clone: Other nucleotide sequences in the sample specify the same CDR3. The V gene is TRBV19, the J gene TRBJ1-5; perhaps TRBD1 as D (6 bases). Trimming took off 2 bases at V and 3 bases at J, with 14 bases between the two ends. The CDR3 length is 16 residues. The germline CDR1 and CDR2 sequences are LNHDA and SQIVND (reference sequence). The chain's CDR3 is CASSIRGAASNQPQHF. DNA of the CDR3: TGTGCCAGTAGTATACGGGGGGCAGCCTCCAATCAGCCCCAGCATTTT.

This sequence joins TRBV5-6 and TRBJ1-6, with D hard to call. CDR3 length equals 14 residues. Germline CDR1 SGHDT, CDR2 YYEEEE. V lost 1 base, J lost 6 bases, and 8 bases lay in between. The CDR3 loop is CASSLSWGNSPLHF. DNA of the CDR3: TGTGCCAGCAGCTTGAGCTGGGGTAATTCACCCCTCCACTTT. The whole variable domain, filled in from reference TRBV5-6 and TRBJ1-6, reads DAGVTQSPTHLIKTRGQQVTLRCSPKSGHDTVSWYQQALGQGPQFIFQYYEEEERQRGNFPDRFSGHQFPNYSSELNVNALLLGDSALYLCASSLSWGNSPLHFGNGTRLTVT.

This clone occurred a few times. DNA of the CDR3: TGTGCCAGCAGCCCGCGGAGGGGGGAGACCCAGTACTTC. Residues: CASSPRRGETQYF. V gene TRBV7-9 combines with J gene TRBJ2-5; D is possibly TRBD1 or TRBD2 (6 bases each). Germline CDR1 is SEHNR and CDR2 is FQNEAQ (reference sequence). The CDR3 has 13 amino acids. The ends were cut back, 5 bases at V and 5 bases at J, with 12 bases in the middle. Together with reference TRBV7-9 and TRBJ2-5, the CDR3 gives the full variable domain: DTGVSQNPRHKITKRGQNVTFRCDPISEHNRLYWYRQTLGQGPEFLTYFQNEAQLEKSRLLSDRFSAERPKGSFSTLEIQRTEQGDSAMYLCASSPRRGETQYFGPGTRLLVL.

The chain joins TRBV13 to TRBJ2-7; the match to TRBD1 covers 8 bases. Germline V gene sequence: CDR1 PRHDT, CDR2 FYEKMQ (reference sequence). This CDR3 has 21 amino acids. V lost 1 base to trimming and J lost 1 base; unmatched junction nucleotides: 21. The CDR3 protein is CASSLVGQGAVRAGSSYEQYF. In DNA, the CDR3 is TGTGCCAGCAGCTTAGTTGGGCAGGGGGCAGTTCGGGCTGGGAGTTCCTACGAGCAGTACTTC.

The chain joins TRBV14 to TRBJ1-2, with TRBD1 identical over 7 bases. The CDR3 contains 15 residues. Germline trimming cut 1 base from V and 4 bases from J; bases unmatched to any gene: 6. Germline assignment: CDR1 SGHDN and CDR2 FVKESK. The CDR3 region has the DNA TGTGCCAGCAGCCAAGGACAGGGCCGCAGCTATGGCTACACCTTC. It specifies CASSQGQGRSYGYTF.

V and J are TRBV11-1 and TRBJ2-7, with 8 bases lining up with TRBD1. Germline trimming cut 1 base from V and 3 bases from J; bases unmatched to any gene: 2. The CDR3 runs to 14 residues. Germline assignment: CDR1 SGHAT and CDR2 FQDESV (reference sequence). This CDR3 reads CASSLDRGDYEQYF. CDR3 in DNA: TGTGCCAGCAGCTTAGACAGGGGGGACTACGAGCAGTACTTC.

This clone was seen a single time. This sequence joins TRBV7-9 and TRBJ2-7; D possibly corresponds to TRBD1 (5 bases). This CDR3 spans 15 amino acids. V lost 5 bases, J lost 1 base, and 15 bases lay in between. Germline V lookup: CDR1 SEHNR, CDR2 FQNEAQ (reference sequence). CDR3 protein: CASSPRRQSSYEQYF. The CDR3 DNA sequence: TGTGCCAGCAGCCCCCGTCGACAGAGTTCCTACGAGCAGTACTTC.

The V gene is TRBV11-2, the J gene TRBJ2-5; 15 nucleotides agree with TRBD2. Near its end, the DNA agrees better with TRBJ2-7, so the J call may be wrong. CDR3 length: 17 residues. Germline V CDR1 and CDR2: SGHAT, FQNNGV. DNA of the CDR3: TGTGCCAGCAGCGATCCGGGACTAGCGGGGGGCTCCTACGAGCAGTACTTC. Translating it yields CASSDPGLAGGSYEQYF.

The rearrangement links TRBV5-1 to TRBJ1-2; D uncertain. Looked up from germline, CDR1 is SGHRS and CDR2 is YFSETQ. CDR3 size: 15 residues. V was cut by 0 bases and J by 8 bases, with 17 bases left in between. The CDR3 coding sequence is TGCGCCAGCAGCTTGGCCAGGAGGGATAACGGGGGCTACACCTTC. It translates to CASSLARRDNGGYTF.

This sequence joins TRBV5-6 and TRBJ2-3, with 10 bases identical to TRBD2. Germline V gives CDR1 SGHDT, CDR2 YYEEEE. Germline trimming cut 3 bases from V and 3 bases from J; bases unmatched to any gene: 7. CDR3 length equals 16 residues. The CDR3 loop reads CASSSLLAGSTDTQYF. DNA for the CDR3: TGTGCCAGCAGCTCTTTACTAGCGGGGTCGACAGATACGCAGTATTTT.

The chain joins TRBV25-1 to TRBJ1-5; tentatively, D is TRBD1 (5 bases). Germline CDR1 reads MGHDK; CDR2 reads SYGVNS. V was trimmed by 5 bases and J by 0 bases, leaving 8 bases between them. CDR3 length equals 14 residues. The CDR3 coding sequence is TGTGCCAGCAGTACAACAGGTAGCAATCAGCCCCAGCATTTT. This encodes CASSTTGSNQPQHF.

This chain uses TRBV11-2 with TRBJ2-7, with D uncertain. The V and J ends lost 1 base and 9 bases respectively, with 7 bases between them. The CDR3 extends over 11 amino acids. Germline assignment: CDR1 SGHAT and CDR2 FQNNGV. CDR3 DNA sequence: TGTGCCAGCAGCTTAGGGCACGGGCAGTACTTC. Its protein product is CASSLGHGQYF.

V is TRBV18 and J is TRBJ1-5, with D hard to call. The V end lost 3 bases, the J end lost 7 bases, and 19 bases lay between the germline ends. Looked up from germline, CDR1 is KGHSH and CDR2 is LQKENI. CDR3 length: 16 residues. In nucleotides, the CDR3 is TGTGCCAGCTCACCGACCGGTGGTGGGAGAGGGCAGCCCCAGCATTTT. It translates to CASSPTGGGRGQPQHF.

The chain joins TRBV19 to TRBJ1-2; D is uncertain. The CDR3 consists of 14 residues. Germline values: CDR1 LNHDA, CDR2 SQIVND (reference sequence). Trimming cost V 4 bases and J 1 base, with 10 bases left between them. The CDR3 protein is CASSTPGDNYGYTF. In DNA form, the CDR3 reads TGTGCCAGTAGTACCCCAGGCGATAACTATGGCTACACCTTC. Together with reference TRBV19 and TRBJ1-2, the CDR3 gives the full variable domain: DGGITQSPKYLFRKEGQNVTLSCEQNLNHDAMYWYRQDPGQGLRLIYYSQIVNDFQKGDIAEGYSVSREKKESFPLTVTSAQKNPTAFYLCASSTPGDNYGYTFGSGTRLTVV.

The gene calls are TRBV12-5 and TRBJ2-3; D gene ambiguous. Germline V gene sequence: CDR1 LGHNT, CDR2 FRNRAP. V lost 5 bases and J 4 bases, leaving 10 bases between the germline ends. The length of the CDR3 is 13 residues. This chain's CDR3 is CASGAQASDTQYF. The DNA for the CDR3 is TGTGCTAGTGGTGCCCAGGCGTCAGATACGCAGTATTTT.

V is TRBV7-9 and J is TRBJ1-5, with D maybe TRBD1 (6 bases). Trimming shortened V by 1 base and J by 9 bases, and 7 bases separated the two germline ends. CDR1 and CDR2 (germline): SEHNR, FQNEAQ (reference sequence). The length of the CDR3 is 12 residues. The CDR3 protein is CASSLEGGPQHF. The CDR3 DNA reads as TGTGCCAGCAGCTTAGAGGGGGGGCCCCAGCATTTT.

The chain recombines TRBV6-1 with TRBJ1-6, with D perhaps TRBD1 (5 bases). Germline V gene lookup returns CDR1 MNHNS and CDR2 SASEGT. There are 13 residues in the CDR3. The V end was cut by 7 bases, the J end by 12 bases, with 16 bases between. The CDR3 DNA follows: TGTGCCAGCACCTGGGACGTCCGTGAACCCCTCCACTTT. Amino acid sequence: CASTWDVREPLHF.

CDR3 residues: CAISDPPREEQYF. The CDR3 nucleotides are TGTGCCATCAGTGACCCCCCGAGGGAAGAGCAGTACTTC. The chain couples TRBV10-3 to TRBJ2-7; possibly TRBD2 for D (5 bases). Germline V gene lookup returns CDR1 ENHRY and CDR2 SYGVKD. CDR3 length equals 13 residues. V lost 3 bases and J 7 bases, leaving 13 bases between the germline ends.

On this clone itself: The identical CDR3 is also encoded by other nucleotide sequences in the sample. This chain connects TRBV2 to TRBJ2-4; 7 nucleotides align to TRBD2. Germline CDR1 SNHLY, CDR2 FYNNEI. This CDR3 spans 16 amino acids. Unmatched junction bases numbered 8, after V lost 6 bases and J lost 0 bases. The CDR3 protein is CASRRGTARAKNIQYF. The CDR3 bases are TGTGCCAGCAGGCGGGGGACCGCTAGAGCCAAAAACATTCAGTACTTC.

This rearrangement joins TRBV10-2 to TRBJ1-5; a possible D gene is TRBD1 (5 bases). Looked up from germline, CDR1 is WSHSY and CDR2 is SAAADI. The CDR3 loop spans 16 amino acids. V lost 1 base and J 3 bases, leaving 13 bases between the germline ends. CDR3 region: CASSEWGRGANQPQHF. As DNA, the CDR3 is TGCGCCAGCAGTGAGTGGGGCAGAGGGGCCAATCAGCCCCAGCATTTT.

The chain employs TRBV19 and TRBJ1-1; the D gene is possibly TRBD1 (5 bases). Per the germline V gene, CDR1 is LNHDA and CDR2 is SQIVND (reference sequence). Deletions cut 7 bases from V and 12 bases from J, with 21 bases between. The CDR3 extends over 13 amino acids. CDR3 coding DNA: TGTGCCAGTACCCACGAGGGGCAGGGTGTTTCTTTCTTT. Protein product: CASTHEGQGVSFF. Supplemented by reference TRBV19 and TRBJ1-1, the full variable domain reads DGGITQSPKYLFRKEGQNVTLSCEQNLNHDAMYWYRQDPGQGLRLIYYSQIVNDFQKGDIAEGYSVSREKKESFPLTVTSAQKNPTAFYLCASTHEGQGVSFFGQGTRLTVV.